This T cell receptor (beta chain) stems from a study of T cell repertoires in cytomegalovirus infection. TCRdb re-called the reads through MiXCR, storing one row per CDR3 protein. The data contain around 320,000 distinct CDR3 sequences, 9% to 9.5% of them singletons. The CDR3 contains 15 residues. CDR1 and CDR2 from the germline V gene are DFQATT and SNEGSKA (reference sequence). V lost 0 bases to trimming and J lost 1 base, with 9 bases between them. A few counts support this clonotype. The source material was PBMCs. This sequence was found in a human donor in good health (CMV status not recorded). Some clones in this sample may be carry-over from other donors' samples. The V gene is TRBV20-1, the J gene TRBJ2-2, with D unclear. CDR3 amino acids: CSARDPWENTGELFF. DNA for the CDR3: TGCAGTGCTAGAGATCCATGGGAGAACACCGGGGAGCTGTTTTTT.